This is a list of T cell receptor beta chains from one sample in a study of neurological immune-mediated disorders. TCRdb re-analysed the 5' RACE reads in MiXCR, keeping a single row per CDR3 protein. Of 25,000 to 30,000 distinct CDR3 sequences listed, 15% to 20% are singletons. Specimen: CD4+ T cells from blood. These receptors all stem from a female donor with HTLV-1-associated myelopathy (HAM/TSP). Both conserved end residues are part of each CDR3. The D gene is left open where the match is weak. For some rows the clone size is stated as once, few or many, or as a class when expanded; others skip it.

V gene	D gene	J gene	clone size	CDR3 protein	CDR3 DNA
TRBV7-2	-	TRBJ1-2	many	CASSRGHYGYTF	TGTGCCAGCAGCCGGGGACACTATGGCTACACCTTC
TRBV15	-	TRBJ1-6	many	CATSYDTSPLHF	TGTGCCACCAGCTATGACACGTCACCCCTCCACTTT
TRBV10-2	TRBD1	TRBJ2-7	many	CASRQHRGDSSYEQYF	TGCGCCAGCAGACAGCACAGAGGGGACAGTTCCTACGAGCAGTACTTC
TRBV2	TRBD1	TRBJ1-1	-	CASSSGQGIIEAFF	TGTGCCAGCAGCTCGGGACAGGGGATAATTGAAGCTTTCTTT
TRBV4-1	TRBD2	TRBJ2-7	-	CASSQGVRGGKGEQYF	TGCGCCAGCAGCCAAGGGGTTCGGGGGGGGAAAGGCGAGCAGTACTTC
TRBV6-2/TRBV6-3	-	TRBJ2-3	many	CASSALRSSDTQYF	TGTGCCAGCAGTGCGCTCAGGTCCTCAGATACGCAGTATTTT
TRBV7-2	-	TRBJ2-3	many	CASSLGTIADTQYF	TGTGCCAGCAGCTTAGGGACTATTGCAGATACGCAGTATTTT
TRBV12-3/TRBV12-4	TRBD2	TRBJ2-7	many	CASSPRLAGYSYEQYF	TGTGCCAGCAGTCCCCGACTAGCGGGATACTCCTACGAGCAGTACTTC
TRBV28	-	TRBJ1-1	many	CASSLISQGPREAFF	TGTGCCAGCAGTCTTATTTCCCAGGGGCCGCGGGAAGCTTTCTTT
TRBV20-1	-	TRBJ2-2	many	CSARDRSRGPNTGELFF	TGCAGTGCTAGAGATAGGTCCCGGGGGCCGAACACCGGGGAGCTGTTTTTT
TRBV5-1	-	TRBJ2-5	-	CASSLVGGGIQETQYF	TGCGCCAGCAGCTTGGTTGGTGGGGGTATTCAAGAGACCCAGTACTTC
TRBV5-1	TRBD1	TRBJ2-7	many	CASSLEGQVLSSYEQYF	TGCGCCAGCAGCTTGGAGGGACAGGTTCTTAGCTCCTACGAGCAGTACTTC
TRBV5-6	-	TRBJ1-1	many	CASSLQWNTEAFF	TGTGCCAGCAGCTTGCAGTGGAACACTGAAGCTTTCTTT
TRBV5-1	TRBD1	TRBJ2-2	many	CASSWHPLTGSNTGELFF	TGCGCCAGCAGCTGGCACCCCCTGACAGGGAGTAACACCGGGGAGCTGTTTTTT
TRBV4-1	-	TRBJ1-5	many	CASRSGVSGNQPQHF	TGCGCCAGCAGGTCAGGGGTTTCGGGCAATCAGCCCCAGCATTTT
TRBV30	-	TRBJ1-2	few	CAWSQRDIVRYGYTF	TGTGCCTGGAGCCAGCGGGACATAGTCCGCTATGGCTACACCTTC
TRBV4-1	TRBD2	TRBJ2-2	-	CASSQVGTSGRSAGELFF	TGCGCCAGCAGCCAAGTTGGGACTAGCGGGAGGTCGGCCGGGGAGCTGTTTTTT
TRBV5-1	-	TRBJ2-7	many	CASSFQGDEQYF	TGCGCCAGCAGTTTCCAAGGTGACGAGCAGTACTTC
TRBV20-1	-	TRBJ2-1	many	CSATRDNTYNEQFF	TGCAGTGCTACCCGGGATAATACCTACAATGAGCAGTTCTTC
TRBV5-6	TRBD1	TRBJ2-1	many	CASSEPGTGYNEQFF	TGTGCCAGCAGCGAACCCGGGACAGGGTACAATGAGCAGTTCTTC
TRBV15	-	TRBJ2-4	many	CATSRGSGWGGLSKNIQYF	TGTGCCACCAGCAGAGGGTCTGGGTGGGGGGGCTTATCCAAAAACATTCAGTACTTC
TRBV28	-	TRBJ1-1	many	CASREGGEFVNTEAFF	TGTGCCAGCAGAGAAGGGGGGGAGTTTGTGAACACTGAAGCTTTCTTT